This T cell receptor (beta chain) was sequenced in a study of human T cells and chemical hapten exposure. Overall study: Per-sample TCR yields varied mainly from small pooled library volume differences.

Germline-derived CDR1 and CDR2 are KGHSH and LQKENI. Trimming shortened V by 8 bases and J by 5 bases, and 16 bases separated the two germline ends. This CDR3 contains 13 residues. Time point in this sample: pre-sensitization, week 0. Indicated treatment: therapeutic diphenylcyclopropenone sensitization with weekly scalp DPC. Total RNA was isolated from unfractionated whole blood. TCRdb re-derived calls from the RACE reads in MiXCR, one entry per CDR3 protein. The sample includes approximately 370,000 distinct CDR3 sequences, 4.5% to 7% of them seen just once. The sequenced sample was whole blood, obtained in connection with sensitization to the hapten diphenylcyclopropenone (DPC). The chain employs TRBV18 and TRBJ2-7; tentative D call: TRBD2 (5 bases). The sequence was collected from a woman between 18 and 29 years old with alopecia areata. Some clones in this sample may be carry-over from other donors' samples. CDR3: CASAPDMTNEQYF. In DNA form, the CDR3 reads TGTGCCAGCGCGCCCGACATGACTAACGAGCAGTACTTC.